This passage covers 16 T cell receptor beta chains from one sample sequenced in a study of cytomegalovirus exposure and HLA in healthy donors. PCR involved 60 Vbeta and 13 Jbeta primers. Sequenced by immunoSEQ multiplex PCR; TCRdb stores in-frame clones only, minus some. Of nearly 110,000 clones detected, approximately 80% appear once; the ten largest clones hold more than 4%. Material for sequencing was PBMCs. Receptor source: a male donor in good health and CMV-seronegative.

The chain links TRBV6-6 to TRBJ2-2; D remains ambiguous. The CDR3 length is 16 residues. Between the trimmed V and J ends, which lost 0 bases and 4 bases, there was a span of 12 bases. In germline, CDR1 is MNHNY, CDR2 SVGAGI (reference sequence). Here the CDR3 DNA reads TGTGCCAGCAGTTACTCTCAGGCCAGAACCACCGGGGAGCTGTTTTTT. Protein: CASSYSQARTTGELFF.

The V gene is TRBV7-6, the J gene TRBJ2-2; 9 nucleotides agree with TRBD2. V lost 5 bases, J lost 5 bases, and 9 bases stayed unmatched. The CDR3 loop spans 16 amino acids. Germline values: CDR1 SGHVS, CDR2 FNYEAQ. In DNA form, the CDR3 reads TGTGCCAGCAGCCTCGAAGCGGGAGGCGTTACCGGGGAGCTGTTTTTT. It encodes CASSLEAGGVTGELFF.

V usage is TRBV5-4 and J usage is TRBJ2-7; D possibly corresponds to TRBD1 (6 bases). The CDR3 spans 13 residues. The germline V gene encodes CDR1 SGHNT and CDR2 YYREEE (reference sequence). Trimming stripped 4 bases from V and 2 bases from J, with 10 bases between. CDR3 region: CASSEGEAYEQYF. The CDR3 coding sequence is TGTGCCAGCAGCGAGGGGGAAGCCTACGAGCAGTACTTC.

A few counts support this clone. The chain carries TRBV5-4 and TRBJ2-2; TRBD1 matches at 9 bases. Trimming took 4 bases from V and 4 from J; bases not matched to a gene: 5. Germline CDR1 SGHNT, CDR2 YYREEE (reference sequence). This CDR3 is 15 amino acids long. The CDR3 DNA is TGTGCCAGCAGCAGGGGACAGGGTGGCACCGGGGAGCTGTTTTTT. Its translation: CASSRGQGGTGELFF.

The chain recombines TRBV2 with TRBJ1-3; 10 positions agree with TRBD1. The CDR3 has 13 residues. Germline lookup yields CDR1 SNHLY and CDR2 FYNNEI. Trimming at V came to 8 bases and at J to 2 bases, leaving 0 bases not matched to a gene. Here the CDR3 DNA reads TGTGCCAGCGGGACAGGGGCTGGAAACACCATATATTTT. This gives the protein CASGTGAGNTIYF.

V is TRBV5-1 and J is TRBJ1-3; D is unclear. Trimming stripped 1 base from V and 0 bases from J, with 5 bases between. Germline CDR1 SGHRS, CDR2 YFSETQ. This CDR3 comprises 14 residues. CDR3 amino acids: CASSLTFSGNTIYF. DNA of the CDR3: TGCGCCAGCAGCTTGACTTTCTCTGGAAACACCATATATTTT.

The chain recombines TRBV2 with TRBJ2-5; 8 bases are a match to TRBD1. The CDR3 runs to 13 residues. The V gene end was trimmed by 5 bases and the J gene end by 4 bases; junction bases not matched to a gene: 3. Germline values: CDR1 SNHLY, CDR2 FYNNEI. CDR3 sequence (DNA): TGTGCCAGCAGTTTCGACAGGGGAGAGACCCAGTACTTC. Translating gives CASSFDRGETQYF. Full variable domain (rest looked up from reference TRBV2 and TRBJ2-5): EPEVTQTPSHQVTQMGQEVILRCVPISNHLYFYWYRQILGQKVEFLVSFYNNEISEKSEIFDDQFSVERPDGSNFTLKIRSTKLEDSAMYFCASSFDRGETQYFGPGTRLLVL.

A note on this clone: The sample has other DNA sequences that encode this CDR3 too. V gene TRBV27 combines with J gene TRBJ1-2; D is unresolved. With 2 bases removed from V and 8 bases from J, the gap between germline ends came to 12 bases. The CDR3 sequence is 13 residues long. Germline V gives CDR1 MNHEY, CDR2 SMNVEV (reference sequence). This CDR3 reads CASSLMRVGGYTF. In DNA form, the CDR3 reads TGTGCCAGCAGTTTAATGCGGGTGGGCGGCTACACCTTC.

The chain employs TRBV29-1 and TRBJ1-2, with a weak D call TRBD1 (5 bases). V lost 2 bases and J lost 3, with 13 bases in between. The CDR3 sequence is 14 residues long. CDR1 and CDR2 (germline): SQVTM, ANQGSEA. In DNA, the CDR3 is TGCAGCGTTGAATGGGGAGGGGTGGACTATGGCTACACCTTC. This encodes CSVEWGGVDYGYTF.

There are a few counts of this clone. V is TRBV6-1 and J is TRBJ2-5; 7 bases are shared with TRBD1. Germline V gene sequence: CDR1 MNHNS, CDR2 SASEGT. This CDR3 has 13 amino acids. The junction had 2 bases not matched to a gene; V was cut back by 7 bases and J by 0 bases. This chain's CDR3 is CASTRGYQETQYF. CDR3 sequence (DNA): TGTGCCAGCACCAGGGGGTACCAAGAGACCCAGTACTTC.

V gene TRBV5-1 combines with J gene TRBJ1-2, with 8 bases that match TRBD1. The J segment lost 4 bases and the V segment lost 3 bases, leaving 14 bases of the junction unmatched. This CDR3 region has 17 residues. Germline V gene sequence: CDR1 SGHRS, CDR2 YFSETQ. The CDR3 DNA sequence: TGCGCCAGCAGCTCACCGCTTAACAGGGGGACAGCCTATGGCTACACCTTC. Its protein is CASSSPLNRGTAYGYTF.

This sequence joins TRBV5-4 and TRBJ2-7; tentative D call: TRBD2 (5 bases). Trimming removed 4 bases at V and 0 bases at J, with 11 bases between. Germline V CDR1 and CDR2: SGHNT, YYREEE (reference sequence). The CDR3 runs 14 residues. For the CDR3, the DNA is TGTGCCAGCAGCCTGGACTTAAACTCCTACGAGCAGTACTTC. Translating gives CASSLDLNSYEQYF.

The V call is TRBV7-2, the J call TRBJ2-7; 12 bases are a match to TRBD2. CDR3 size: 16 residues. V trimming: 3 bases; J trimming: 2 bases; junction bases outside the gene matches: 5. Looked up from germline, CDR1 is SGHTA and CDR2 is FQGNSA. The CDR3 nucleotides read TGTGCCAGCAGCTTGCGACTAGCGGGAGTCCCCTACGAGCAGTACTTC. It is translated as CASSLRLAGVPYEQYF.

The V call is TRBV7-9, the J call TRBJ2-7; possibly TRBD1 for D (5 bases). Germline V CDR1 and CDR2: SEHNR, FQNEAQ (reference sequence). V lost 6 bases and J lost 1, with 10 bases in between. CDR3 length equals 13 residues. In DNA form, the CDR3 reads TGTGCCAGCAGGACAGACCGATCCTACGAGCAGTACTTC. Translated: CASRTDRSYEQYF.

The chain combines TRBV7-2 with TRBJ2-1, with a weak D call TRBD1 (6 bases). The V end lost 1 base, the J end lost 11 bases, and 9 bases lay between the germline ends. The CDR3 length is 12 residues. Germline V gene data show CDR1 as SGHTA and CDR2 as FQGNSA. CDR3 DNA sequence: TGTGCCAGCAGCTTAGGTGGGACACAGCAGTTCTTC. It codes for CASSLGGTQQFF. Filled out from reference TRBV7-2 and TRBJ2-1, the complete variable domain reads GAGVSQSPSNKVTEKGKDVELRCDPISGHTALYWYRQSLGQGLEFLIYFQGNSAPDKSGLPSDRFSAERTGGSVSTLTIQRTQQEDSAVYLCASSLGGTQQFFGPGTRLTVL.

The chain employs TRBV10-1 and TRBJ2-7, with 11 bases identical to TRBD1. CDR3 size: 13 residues. Germline V lookup: CDR1 WNHNN, CDR2 SYGVQD (reference sequence). Losses at the gene ends were 7 bases for V and 6 bases for J; bases not matched to a gene: 5. The CDR3 DNA reads as TGCGCCAGCACCCCGGGACAGGGGGGCGAGCAGTACTTC. It codes for CASTPGQGGEQYF.